Listed below are T cell receptor beta chains from one sample, sequenced in a study of OX40 agonist ivuxolimab in advanced cancers. Profiling relied on immunoSEQ multiplex PCR, and the TCRdb table lists in-frame clones only, not all of them. Of tens of thousands of clones detected, approximately 88% appear once; the ten largest clones hold around 10%. Sequenced material: CD4+ or CD8+ T cells sorted from blood, taken in a trial of the OX40 agonist ivuxolimab. The receptors were gathered from an adult with an advanced solid tumor such as melanoma, head and neck, liver or kidney cancer. The CDR3 runs from the conserved cysteine through the conserved F or W. D genes are given only for firm matches. Rows give clone size only sometimes, using once, few, many, or a class for an expanded clone.

clone_size	d_call	v_call	j_call	cdr3_nt	cdr3_aa
NA	NA	TRBV9	TRBJ2-1	TGTGCCAGCAGCGTAGAGGACAGCACCTACAATGAGCAGTTCTTC	CASSVEDSTYNEQFF
NA	NA	TRBV19	TRBJ1-5	TGTGCCAGTAGTATTTGGGCAAACAATCAGCCCCAGCATTTT	CASSIWANNQPQHF
NA	NA	TRBV5-8	TRBJ2-5	TGTGCCAGCAGCTTGCAGGGTGAAGAGACCCAGTACTTC	CASSLQGEETQYF
NA	TRBD1	TRBV28	TRBJ1-2	TGTGCCAGCAGCCAAGAATATGACAGGGATGGCTACACCTTC	CASSQEYDRDGYTF
NA	TRBD2	TRBV2	TRBJ2-3	TGTGCCAGCAGTGAGTGGACTAGCGTCACCGATACGCAGTATTTT	CASSEWTSVTDTQYF
once	TRBD2	TRBV9	TRBJ2-3	TGTGCCAGCAGCGTAGCCGGGAGGGCCTTAGATACGCAGTATTTT	CASSVAGRALDTQYF
NA	NA	TRBV27	TRBJ1-3	TGTGCCAGCAGTTTCAGCGGAGGAAACACCATATATTTT	CASSFSGGNTIYF
NA	TRBD2	TRBV9	TRBJ2-1	TGTGCCAGCAGCGCCGGGACTAGCGCGGGTAATGAGCAGTTCTTC	CASSAGTSAGNEQFF
NA	NA	TRBV10-3	TRBJ1-5	TGTGCCATCAGTGAGTCTCAGGGTGGGGATCAGCCCCAGCATTTT	CAISESQGGDQPQHF
few	TRBD2	TRBV7-3	TRBJ2-1	TGTGCCAGCAGCTTTCCACCACTCACTAGCGGGAGTCAAGATGAGCAGTTCTTC	CASSFPPLTSGSQDEQFF
NA	NA	TRBV7-7	TRBJ1-1	TGTGCCAGCAGCCCGGATGGAAACACTGAAGCTTTCTTT	CASSPDGNTEAFF